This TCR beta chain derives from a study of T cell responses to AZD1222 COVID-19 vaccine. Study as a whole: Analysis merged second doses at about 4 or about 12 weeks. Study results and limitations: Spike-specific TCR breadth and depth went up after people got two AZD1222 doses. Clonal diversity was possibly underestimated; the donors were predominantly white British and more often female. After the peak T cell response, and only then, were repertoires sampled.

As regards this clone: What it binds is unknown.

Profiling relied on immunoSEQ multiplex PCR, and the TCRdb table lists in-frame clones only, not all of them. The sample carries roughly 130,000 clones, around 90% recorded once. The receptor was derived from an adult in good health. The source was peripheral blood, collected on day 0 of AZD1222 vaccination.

In nucleotides, the CDR3 is TGTGCCACCAGCAGGGAGGGGCAGGGCTACGAGCAGTACTTC. It specifies CATSREGQGYEQYF. The V call is TRBV15, the J call TRBJ2-7; TRBD2 is a possible D gene (6 bases). The length of the CDR3 is 14 residues. Trimming pared 3 bases from V and 3 bases from J, leaving 12 bases between. The germline V gene encodes CDR1 LNHNV and CDR2 YYDKDF (reference sequence).